This paragraph reports one T cell receptor beta chain. The junction shows a germline mismatch at one end, possibly a read error. The data derive from a study of graft-versus-host responses after intestinal transplantation. This table comes from immunoSEQ multiplex PCR, and its TCRdb copy is limited to in-frame clones, with some not included. The sample holds about 98,000 clones, about 84% seen once. The germline gives CDR1 SGHNT, CDR2 YYREEE (reference sequence). CDR3 length: 15 residues. The clonotype originates from a human patient who received an intestinal transplant, so some T cells may come from the graft donor. Sequences were derived from PBMCs, sampled 255 days after intestinal transplant. V gene TRBV5-4 combines with J gene TRBJ2-2; D might be TRBD1 (6 bases). This CDR3 is CANSLLPGATGELFF. The DNA of the CDR3 is TGTGCCAACAGCTTGTTACCAGGGGCCACCGGGGAGCTGTTTTTT.